Sequencing of this T cell receptor (beta chain) was carried out in a study of OX40 agonist ivuxolimab in advanced cancers. The CDR3 extends over 16 amino acids. Germline values: CDR1 PRHDT, CDR2 FYEKMQ (reference sequence). V shed 5 bases and J 9 bases; nucleotides not matched to a gene: 7. Clones were read by immunoSEQ multiplex PCR, and TCRdb kept only the in-frame ones, dropping some. The repertoire includes about 19,000 clones, over 75% of them detected once, and less than 30% sits in the top ten. The chain employs TRBV13 and TRBJ2-1, with 16 bases matching TRBD2. Material: CD4+ or CD8+ T cells sorted from blood, obtained in a trial of the OX40 agonist ivuxolimab. This clonotype originated in an adult with an advanced solid tumor such as melanoma, head and neck, liver or kidney cancer. The CDR3 sequence: CASSPYGTSGRGEQFF. CDR3 nucleotides: TGTGCCAGCAGCCCCTACGGGACTAGCGGGAGGGGTGAGCAGTTCTTC.